These 17 T cell receptor beta chains share one sample of origin, sequenced in a study of cytomegalovirus exposure and HLA in healthy donors. It was with 60 Vbeta and 13 Jbeta primers that the PCR ran. This table comes from immunoSEQ multiplex PCR, and its TCRdb copy is limited to in-frame clones, with some not included. Found here are fewer than 150,000 clones, approximately 76% of them singletons; the top ten hold 15% to 20%. Sequencing input: PBMCs. The receptors derive from a man over 45 in good health and CMV-seropositive.

CDR3 sequence (DNA): TGCGCCAGCAGCTTGGCCCAGGGACAGGAAAACACTGAAGCTTTCTTT. This encodes CASSLAQGQENTEAFF. V and J are TRBV5-1 and TRBJ1-1; 8 bases fit TRBD1. After removal of 0 bases from V and 2 bases from J, the junction contained 6 bases not matched to a gene. Germline V gene sequence: CDR1 SGHRS, CDR2 YFSETQ. The length of the CDR3 is 16 residues. Complete variable domain (other parts from reference TRBV5-1 and TRBJ1-1): KAGVTQTPRYLIKTRGQQVTLSCSPISGHRSVSWYQQTPGQGLQFLFEYFSETQRNKGNFPGRFSGRQFSNSRSEMNVSTLELGDSALYLCASSLAQGQENTEAFFGQGTRLTVV.

This chain joins TRBV19 and TRBJ1-5; D is unclear. V was trimmed by 8 bases and J by 1 base, leaving 21 bases between them. CDR3 length: 17 amino acids. Germline assignment: CDR1 LNHDA and CDR2 SQIVND (reference sequence). In DNA form, the CDR3 reads TGTGCCAGTTCTACAGACCCGGGGAGGCGGAGCAATCAGCCCCAGCATTTT. This codes for CASSTDPGRRSNQPQHF. The full variable domain, completed using reference TRBV19 and TRBJ1-5, is DGGITQSPKYLFRKEGQNVTLSCEQNLNHDAMYWYRQDPGQGLRLIYYSQIVNDFQKGDIAEGYSVSREKKESFPLTVTSAQKNPTAFYLCASSTDPGRRSNQPQHFGDGTRLSIL.

The chain is built from TRBV5-6 and TRBJ1-2, with D possibly TRBD1 on 5 matching bases. Germline V CDR1 and CDR2: SGHDT, YYEEEE. V lost 5 bases to trimming and J lost 8 bases, with 19 bases between them. The CDR3 is made up of 14 amino acids. The CDR3 protein is CASRSGTRGGGYTF. The CDR3 nucleotides are TGTGCCAGCAGGTCCGGGACGAGGGGAGGAGGCTACACCTTC.

The chain has TRBV18 and TRBJ2-7; maybe TRBD1 (6 bases). CDR3 size: 13 residues. The germline V and J ends were trimmed by 3 bases and 6 bases, with 12 bases remaining between them. Looked up from germline, CDR1 is KGHSH and CDR2 is LQKENI. The CDR3, as DNA: TGTGCCAGCTCACCCGGGACAACCTCCGAGCAGTACTTC. Residues: CASSPGTTSEQYF.

This clone was observed a few times. CDR3 protein: CASSEKRREREEQYF. The CDR3 nucleotides read TGTGCCAGCAGTGAAAAAAGGAGGGAAAGAGAGGAGCAGTACTTC. The rearrangement uses TRBV6-1 and TRBJ2-7, with TRBD2 as a possible D gene (6 bases). Germline CDR1 reads MNHNS; CDR2 reads SASEGT. CDR3 length: 15 amino acids. V lost 2 bases to trimming and J lost 7 bases, with 18 bases between them.

The chain recombines TRBV28 with TRBJ1-2; TRBD1 agrees at 7 bases. Germline assignment: CDR1 MDHEN and CDR2 SYDVKM. J was trimmed by 3 bases and V by 3 bases; bases with no gene match: 7. The CDR3 loop spans 15 amino acids. The CDR3 coding sequence is TGTGCCAGCAGTTTGATTAGGGGGCGCGACTATGGCTACACCTTC. The encoded protein is CASSLIRGRDYGYTF.

This clone turned up a few times. This rearrangement joins TRBV19 to TRBJ1-4; possible D gene TRBD1, 5 bases. V lost 8 bases and J 4 bases, leaving 11 bases between the germline ends. The length of the CDR3 is 13 residues. Germline-derived CDR1 and CDR2 are LNHDA and SQIVND (reference sequence). The CDR3 DNA is TGTGCCAGTCAGGCCAGGGTTAATGAAAAACTGTTTTTT. This sequence encodes CASQARVNEKLFF.

This chain connects TRBV7-9 to TRBJ2-7; 7 bases match TRBD1. The germline gives CDR1 SEHNR, CDR2 FQNEAQ (reference sequence). CDR3 length: 15 residues. Trimming at V came to 5 bases and at J to 3 bases, leaving 10 bases not matched to a gene. The chain's CDR3 is CASSPRGGRGYEQYF. For the CDR3, the DNA is TGTGCCAGCAGCCCCCGAGGGGGCAGGGGCTACGAGCAGTACTTC. Looking up the rest from reference TRBV7-9 and TRBJ2-7 gives the full variable domain: DTGVSQNPRHKITKRGQNVTFRCDPISEHNRLYWYRQTLGQGPEFLTYFQNEAQLEKSRLLSDRFSAERPKGSFSTLEIQRTEQGDSAMYLCASSPRGGRGYEQYFGPGTRLTVT.

The genes are TRBV28 and TRBJ2-1, with TRBD2 matching over 8 bases. Germline V gene sequence: CDR1 MDHEN, CDR2 SYDVKM. Trimming cost V 8 bases and J 10 bases; bases outside gene matches: 16. The CDR3 extends over 15 amino acids. Written as DNA, the CDR3 is TGTGCCAGCGGTTCGGTTGGAGCGGGAGCGGGCGAGCAGTTCTTC. Its protein product is CASGSVGAGAGEQFF.

The chain uses TRBV18 and TRBJ2-1; D might be TRBD1 (8 bases). CDR1 and CDR2 from the germline V gene are KGHSH and LQKENI. The CDR3 totals 17 residues. Trimming shortened V by 2 bases and J by 2 bases, and 16 bases separated the two germline ends. For the CDR3, the DNA is TGTGCCAGCTCACCAGGACAGGGAGGGAGGGCCTACAATGAGCAGTTCTTC. Its protein is CASSPGQGGRAYNEQFF.

V usage is TRBV29-1 and J usage is TRBJ2-3, with 9 bases identical to TRBD2. The germline V gene has CDR1 SQVTM and CDR2 ANQGSEA. CDR3 length equals 13 residues. The trim removed 4 bases at V and 4 bases at J, leaving 3 bases unmatched. The CDR3 spells CSVAPSGADTQYF. DNA for the CDR3: TGCAGCGTTGCCCCTAGCGGGGCAGATACGCAGTATTTT.

This clone was recorded only once. The chain couples TRBV27 to TRBJ1-4, with 12 bases lining up with TRBD1. Looked up from germline, CDR1 is MNHEY and CDR2 is SMNVEV (reference sequence). Trimming cost V 4 bases and J 11 bases; bases outside gene matches: 8. The CDR3 is 15 amino acids. CDR3 loop: CASSSPGDRGHKLFF. The DNA for the CDR3 is TGTGCCAGCAGTTCGCCGGGGGACAGGGGGCATAAACTGTTTTTT.

The chain recombines TRBV27 with TRBJ2-7, with D possibly being TRBD2 (5 bases). Germline V gives CDR1 MNHEY, CDR2 SMNVEV (reference sequence). V lost 11 bases and J 0 bases, leaving 14 bases between the germline ends. The CDR3 length is 13 residues. The CDR3 coding sequence is TGTGCCTCTTTAGGGAGTAGCTCCTACGAGCAGTACTTC. It encodes CASLGSSSYEQYF.

This chain joins TRBV27 and TRBJ1-1, with 9 bases matching TRBD1. Per the germline V gene, CDR1 is MNHEY and CDR2 is SMNVEV (reference sequence). V lost 4 bases, J lost 5 bases, and 5 bases stayed unmatched. The CDR3 has 14 amino acids. CDR3 DNA sequence: TGTGCCAGCAGTTGGGGGACAGGGCGGACTGAAGCTTTCTTT. Its translation is CASSWGTGRTEAFF.

The chain recombines TRBV28 with TRBJ2-5, with 10 bases lining up with TRBD2. The CDR3 sequence is 11 residues long. The junction had 4 bases not matched to a gene; V was cut back by 5 bases and J by 13 bases. Germline V lookup: CDR1 MDHEN, CDR2 SYDVKM. CDR3 sequence reads: CASSMGLARYF. CDR3 DNA: TGTGCCAGCAGTATGGGACTAGCGCGGTACTTC. Full variable domain (missing parts from reference TRBV28 and TRBJ2-5): DVKVTQSSRYLVKRTGEKVFLECVQDMDHENMFWYRQDPGLGLRLIYFSYDVKMKEKGDIPEGYSVSREKKERFSLILESASTNQTSMYLCASSMGLARYFGPGTRLLVL.

This clone was recorded only once. J is TRBJ1-5 and V is TRBV21-1; TRBD1 is the table's D call, not checked against the DNA. TRBV21-1 is reported as a pseudogene. This CDR3 contains 16 residues. The CDR3 DNA follows: TGTGCCAGCAGCGCCCACAGGGCCGATAGCAATCAGCCCCAGCATTTT. It is translated as CASSAHRADSNQPQHF.

The V gene is TRBV5-8, the J gene TRBJ2-1, with a weak D call TRBD1 (5 bases). The CDR3 is 14 residues long. V was pared by 0 bases and J by 4 bases, with 8 bases between. Germline assignment: CDR1 SGHTS and CDR2 YDEGEE. As DNA, the CDR3 is TGTGCCAGCAGCTTGGGGACAACATACAATGAGCAGTTCTTC. Translating it yields CASSLGTTYNEQFF.